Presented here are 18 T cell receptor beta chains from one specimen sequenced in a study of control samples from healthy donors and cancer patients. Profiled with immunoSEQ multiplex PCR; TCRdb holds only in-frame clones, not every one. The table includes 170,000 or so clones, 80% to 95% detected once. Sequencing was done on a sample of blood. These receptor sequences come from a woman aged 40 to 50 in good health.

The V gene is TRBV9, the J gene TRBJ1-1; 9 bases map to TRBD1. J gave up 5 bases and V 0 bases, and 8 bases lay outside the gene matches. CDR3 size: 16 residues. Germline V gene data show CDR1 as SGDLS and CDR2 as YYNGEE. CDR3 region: CASSVVSGQGWTEAFF. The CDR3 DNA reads TGTGCCAGCAGCGTAGTTTCGGGACAGGGATGGACTGAAGCTTTCTTT. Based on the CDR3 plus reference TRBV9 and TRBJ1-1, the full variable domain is DSGVTQTPKHLITATGQRVTLRCSPRSGDLSVYWYQQSLDQGLQFLIQYYNGEERAKGNILERFSAQQFPDLHSELNLSSLELGDSALYFCASSVVSGQGWTEAFFGQGTRLTVV.

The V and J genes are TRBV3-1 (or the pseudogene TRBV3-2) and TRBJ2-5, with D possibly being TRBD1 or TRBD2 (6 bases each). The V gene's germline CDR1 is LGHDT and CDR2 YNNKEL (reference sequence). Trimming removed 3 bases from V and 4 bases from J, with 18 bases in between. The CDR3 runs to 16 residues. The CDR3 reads CASSHGGRGYGETQYF. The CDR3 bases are TGTGCCAGCAGCCATGGGGGCCGGGGGTATGGAGAGACCCAGTACTTC.

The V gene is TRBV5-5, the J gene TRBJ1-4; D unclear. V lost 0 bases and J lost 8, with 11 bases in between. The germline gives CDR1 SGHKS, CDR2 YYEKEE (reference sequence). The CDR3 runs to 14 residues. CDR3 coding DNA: TGTGCCAGCAGCTTGGATAGTTGGAGCGAAAAACTGTTTTTT. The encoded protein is CASSLDSWSEKLFF.

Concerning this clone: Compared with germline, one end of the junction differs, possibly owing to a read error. The CDR3 DNA follows: TGTGCCAGCAGCACGGCAGGGGACTGGCACTTC. Translating gives CASSTAGDWHF. V is TRBV12-3 or TRBV12-4 and J is TRBJ2-7; D might be TRBD1 or TRBD2, each matching 6 bases. The CDR3 is 11 residues long.

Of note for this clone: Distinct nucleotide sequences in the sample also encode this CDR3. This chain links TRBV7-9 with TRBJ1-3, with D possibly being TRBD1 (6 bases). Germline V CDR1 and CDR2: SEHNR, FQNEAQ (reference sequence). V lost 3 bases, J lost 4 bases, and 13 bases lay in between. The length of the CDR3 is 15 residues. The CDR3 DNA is TGTGCCAGCAGCTTCGGGGGGCTCAGAGGAAACACCATATATTTT. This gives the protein CASSFGGLRGNTIYF.

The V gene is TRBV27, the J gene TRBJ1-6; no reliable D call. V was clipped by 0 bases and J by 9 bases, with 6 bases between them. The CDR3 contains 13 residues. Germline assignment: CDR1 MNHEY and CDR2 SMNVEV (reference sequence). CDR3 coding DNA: TGTGCCAGCAGTTTATCCGTGGGTTCACCCCTCCACTTT. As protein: CASSLSVGSPLHF.

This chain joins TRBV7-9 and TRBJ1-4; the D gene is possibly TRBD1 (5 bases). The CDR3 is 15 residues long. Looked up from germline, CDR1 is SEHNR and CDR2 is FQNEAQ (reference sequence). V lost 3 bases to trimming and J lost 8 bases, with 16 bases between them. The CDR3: CASSFSGAGGEKLFF. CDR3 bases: TGTGCCAGCAGCTTCTCCGGGGCAGGAGGAGAAAAACTGTTTTTT.

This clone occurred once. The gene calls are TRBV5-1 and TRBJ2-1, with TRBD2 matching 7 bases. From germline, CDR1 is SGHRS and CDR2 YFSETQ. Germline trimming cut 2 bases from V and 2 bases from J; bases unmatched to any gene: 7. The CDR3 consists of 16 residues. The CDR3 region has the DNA TGCGCCAGCAGCTTAAACACGGGGGGAACCTACAATGAGCAGTTCTTC. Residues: CASSLNTGGTYNEQFF.

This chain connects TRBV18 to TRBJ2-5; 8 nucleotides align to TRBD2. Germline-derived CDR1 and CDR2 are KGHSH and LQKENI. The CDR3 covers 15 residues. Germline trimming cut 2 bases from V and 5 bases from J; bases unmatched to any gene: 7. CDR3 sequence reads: CASSPNNGGAETQYF. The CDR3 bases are TGTGCCAGCTCACCAAACAACGGGGGGGCGGAGACCCAGTACTTC.

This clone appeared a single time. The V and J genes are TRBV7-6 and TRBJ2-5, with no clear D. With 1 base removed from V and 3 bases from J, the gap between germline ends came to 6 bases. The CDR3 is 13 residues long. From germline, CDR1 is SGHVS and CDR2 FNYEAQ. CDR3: CASSLGAEETQYF. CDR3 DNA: TGTGCCAGCAGCTTAGGTGCCGAAGAGACCCAGTACTTC. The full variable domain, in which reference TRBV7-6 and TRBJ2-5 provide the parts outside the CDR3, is GAGVSQSPRYKVTKRGQDVALRCDPISGHVSLYWYRQALGQGPEFLTYFNYEAQQDKSGLPNDRFSAERPEGSISTLTIQRTEQRDSAMYRCASSLGAEETQYFGPGTRLLVL.

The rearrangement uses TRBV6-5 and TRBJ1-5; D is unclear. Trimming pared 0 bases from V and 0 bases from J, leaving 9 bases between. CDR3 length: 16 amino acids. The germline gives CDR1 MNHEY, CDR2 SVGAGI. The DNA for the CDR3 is TGTGCCAGCAGTTACTCGACGGCAGTTAGCAATCAGCCCCAGCATTTT. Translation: CASSYSTAVSNQPQHF.

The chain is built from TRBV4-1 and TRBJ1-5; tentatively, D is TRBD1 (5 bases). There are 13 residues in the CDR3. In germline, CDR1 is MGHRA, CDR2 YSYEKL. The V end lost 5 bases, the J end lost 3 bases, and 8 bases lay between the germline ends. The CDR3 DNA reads TGCGCCAGCAGCTTGACAGTCAATCAGCCCCAGCATTTT. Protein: CASSLTVNQPQHF.

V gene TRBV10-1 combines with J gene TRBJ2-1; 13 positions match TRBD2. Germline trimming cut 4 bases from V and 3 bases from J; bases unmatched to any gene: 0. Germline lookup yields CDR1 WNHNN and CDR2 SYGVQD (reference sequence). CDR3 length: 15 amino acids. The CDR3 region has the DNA TGCGCCAGCAGTGGACTAGCGGGAGGCTACAATGAGCAGTTCTTC. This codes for CASSGLAGGYNEQFF.

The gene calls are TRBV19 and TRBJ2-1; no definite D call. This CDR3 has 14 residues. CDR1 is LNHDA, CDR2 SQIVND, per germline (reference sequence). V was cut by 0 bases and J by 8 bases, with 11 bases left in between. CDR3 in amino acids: CASSIDQLTDEQFF. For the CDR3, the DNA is TGTGCCAGTAGTATAGACCAACTGACCGATGAGCAGTTCTTC.

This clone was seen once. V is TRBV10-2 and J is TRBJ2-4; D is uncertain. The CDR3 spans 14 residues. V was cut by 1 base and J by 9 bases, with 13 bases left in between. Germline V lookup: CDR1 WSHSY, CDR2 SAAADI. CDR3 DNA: TGCGCCAGCAGTGAGTGGACCCAAGTGGGCATTCAGTACTTC. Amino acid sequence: CASSEWTQVGIQYF.

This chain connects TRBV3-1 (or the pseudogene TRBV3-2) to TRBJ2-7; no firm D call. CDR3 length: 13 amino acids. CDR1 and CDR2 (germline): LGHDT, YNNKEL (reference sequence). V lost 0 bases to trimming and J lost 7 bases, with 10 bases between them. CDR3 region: CASSQDRSGEQYF. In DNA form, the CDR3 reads TGTGCCAGCAGCCAAGATCGCAGTGGTGAGCAGTACTTC.

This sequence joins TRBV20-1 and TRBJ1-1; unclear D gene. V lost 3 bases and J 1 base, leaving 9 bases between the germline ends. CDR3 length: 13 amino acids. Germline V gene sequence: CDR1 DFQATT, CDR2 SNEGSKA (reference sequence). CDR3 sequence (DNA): TGCAGTGCTAGTGGCGGAAAGAACACTGAAGCTTTCTTT. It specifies CSASGGKNTEAFF.

CDR3 region: CASSLATSGTGELFF. CDR3 DNA sequence: TGCGCCAGCAGTCTCGCGACTAGTGGTACCGGGGAGCTGTTTTTT. This chain joins TRBV5-1 and TRBJ2-2; TRBD2 might be the D (6 bases). The V gene lost 5 bases and the J gene lost 5 bases, with 16 bases spanning the gap. The V gene's germline CDR1 is SGHRS and CDR2 YFSETQ. This CDR3 spans 15 amino acids.